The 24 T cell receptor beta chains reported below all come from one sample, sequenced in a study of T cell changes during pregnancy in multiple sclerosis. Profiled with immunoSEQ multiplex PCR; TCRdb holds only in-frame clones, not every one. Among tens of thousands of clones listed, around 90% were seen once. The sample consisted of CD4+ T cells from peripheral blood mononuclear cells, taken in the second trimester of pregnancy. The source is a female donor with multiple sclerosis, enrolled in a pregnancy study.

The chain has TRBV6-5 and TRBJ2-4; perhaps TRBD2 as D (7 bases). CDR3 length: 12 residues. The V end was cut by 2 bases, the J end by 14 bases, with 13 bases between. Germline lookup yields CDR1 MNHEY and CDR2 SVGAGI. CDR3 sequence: CASSYMGGREYF. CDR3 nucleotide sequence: TGTGCCAGCAGTTACATGGGGGGGCGTGAGTACTTC.

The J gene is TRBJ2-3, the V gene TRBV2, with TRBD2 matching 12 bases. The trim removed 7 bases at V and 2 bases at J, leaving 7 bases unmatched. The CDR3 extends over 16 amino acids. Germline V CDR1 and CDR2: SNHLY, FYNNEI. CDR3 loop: CASKRLAGGSTDTQYF. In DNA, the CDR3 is TGTGCCAGCAAACGGCTAGCGGGAGGGTCCACAGATACGCAGTATTTT. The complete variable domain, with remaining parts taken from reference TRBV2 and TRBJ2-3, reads EPEVTQTPSHQVTQMGQEVILRCVPISNHLYFYWYRQILGQKVEFLVSFYNNEISEKSEIFDDQFSVERPDGSNFTLKIRSTKLEDSAMYFCASKRLAGGSTDTQYFGPGTRLTVL.

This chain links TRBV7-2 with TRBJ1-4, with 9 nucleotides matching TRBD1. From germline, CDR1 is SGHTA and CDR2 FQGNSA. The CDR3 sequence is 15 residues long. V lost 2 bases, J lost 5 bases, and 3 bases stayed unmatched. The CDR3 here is CASSLRGTGNEKLFF. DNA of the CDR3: TGTGCCAGCAGCTTAAGGGGGACAGGGAATGAAAAACTGTTTTTT.

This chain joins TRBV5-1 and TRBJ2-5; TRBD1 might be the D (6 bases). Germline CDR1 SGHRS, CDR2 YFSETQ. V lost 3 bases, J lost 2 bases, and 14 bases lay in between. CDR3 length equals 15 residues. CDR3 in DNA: TGCGCCAGCAGCTCTGGGACACTCATTCAAGAGACCCAGTACTTC. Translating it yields CASSSGTLIQETQYF.

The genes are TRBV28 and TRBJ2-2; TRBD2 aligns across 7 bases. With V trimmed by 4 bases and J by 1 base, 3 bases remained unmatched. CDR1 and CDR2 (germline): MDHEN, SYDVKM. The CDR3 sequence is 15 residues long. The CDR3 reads CASSSGGRNTGELFF. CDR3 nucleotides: TGTGCCAGCAGTTCAGGCGGGAGGAACACCGGGGAGCTGTTTTTT. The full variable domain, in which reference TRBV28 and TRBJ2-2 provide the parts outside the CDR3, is DVKVTQSSRYLVKRTGEKVFLECVQDMDHENMFWYRQDPGLGLRLIYFSYDVKMKEKGDIPEGYSVSREKKERFSLILESASTNQTSMYLCASSSGGRNTGELFFGEGSRLTVL.

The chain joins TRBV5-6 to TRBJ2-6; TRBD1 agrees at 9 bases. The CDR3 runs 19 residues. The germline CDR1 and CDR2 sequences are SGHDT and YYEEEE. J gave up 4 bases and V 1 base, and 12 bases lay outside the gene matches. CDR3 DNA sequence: TGTGCCAGCAGCTTGCTCCTCGGGACAGGGCGTACCGGGGCCAACGTCCTGACTTTC. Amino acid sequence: CASSLLLGTGRTGANVLTF. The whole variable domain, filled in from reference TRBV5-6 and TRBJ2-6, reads DAGVTQSPTHLIKTRGQQVTLRCSPKSGHDTVSWYQQALGQGPQFIFQYYEEEERQRGNFPDRFSGHQFPNYSSELNVNALLLGDSALYLCASSLLLGTGRTGANVLTFGAGSRLTVL.

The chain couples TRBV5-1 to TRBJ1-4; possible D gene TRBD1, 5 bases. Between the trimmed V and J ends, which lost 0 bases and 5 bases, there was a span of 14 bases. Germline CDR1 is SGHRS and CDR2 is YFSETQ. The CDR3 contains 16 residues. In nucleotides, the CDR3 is TGCGCCAGCAGCTTGGGGCATTTGGCAGGGAATGAAAAACTGTTTTTT. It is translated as CASSLGHLAGNEKLFF.

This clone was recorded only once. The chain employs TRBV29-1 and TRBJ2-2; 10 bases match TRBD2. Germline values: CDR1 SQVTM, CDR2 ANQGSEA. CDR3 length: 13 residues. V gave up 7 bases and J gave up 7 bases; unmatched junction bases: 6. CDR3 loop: CSGMTSGLGELFF. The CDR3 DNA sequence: TGCAGCGGGATGACTAGCGGGCTCGGGGAGCTGTTTTTT.

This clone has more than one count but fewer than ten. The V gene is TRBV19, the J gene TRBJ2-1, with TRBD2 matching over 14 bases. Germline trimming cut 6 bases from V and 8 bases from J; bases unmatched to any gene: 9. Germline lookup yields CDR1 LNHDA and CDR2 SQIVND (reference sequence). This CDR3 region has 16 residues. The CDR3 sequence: CASRTGLAGVRDEQFF. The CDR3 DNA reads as TGTGCCAGTAGGACGGGACTAGCGGGAGTTAGGGATGAGCAGTTCTTC.

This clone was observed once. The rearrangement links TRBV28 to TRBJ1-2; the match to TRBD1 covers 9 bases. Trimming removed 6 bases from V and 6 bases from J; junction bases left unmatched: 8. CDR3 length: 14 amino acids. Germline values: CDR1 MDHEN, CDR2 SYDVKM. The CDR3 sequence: CASRPTGGGHGYTF. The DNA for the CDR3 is TGTGCCAGCAGGCCCACAGGGGGCGGGCATGGCTACACCTTC.

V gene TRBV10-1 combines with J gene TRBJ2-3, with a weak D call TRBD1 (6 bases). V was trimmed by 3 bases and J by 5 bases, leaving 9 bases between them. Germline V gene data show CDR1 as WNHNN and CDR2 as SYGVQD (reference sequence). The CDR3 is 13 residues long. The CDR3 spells CASSDRGRDTQYF. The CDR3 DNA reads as TGCGCCAGCAGTGACAGGGGCAGAGATACGCAGTATTTT.

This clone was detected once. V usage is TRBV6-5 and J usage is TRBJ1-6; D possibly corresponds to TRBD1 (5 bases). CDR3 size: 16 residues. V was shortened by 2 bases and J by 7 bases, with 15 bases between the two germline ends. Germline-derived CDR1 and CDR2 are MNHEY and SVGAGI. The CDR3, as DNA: TGTGCCAGCAGTTACGAGAGACAGCGCTTCAATTCACCCCTCCACTTT. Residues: CASSYERQRFNSPLHF.

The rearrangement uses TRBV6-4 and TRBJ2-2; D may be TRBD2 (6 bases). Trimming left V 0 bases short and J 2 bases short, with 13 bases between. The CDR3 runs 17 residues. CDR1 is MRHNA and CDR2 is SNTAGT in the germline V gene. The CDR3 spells CASSDSGLPINTGELFF. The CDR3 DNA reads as TGTGCCAGCAGTGACTCTGGACTACCCATCAACACCGGGGAGCTGTTTTTT.

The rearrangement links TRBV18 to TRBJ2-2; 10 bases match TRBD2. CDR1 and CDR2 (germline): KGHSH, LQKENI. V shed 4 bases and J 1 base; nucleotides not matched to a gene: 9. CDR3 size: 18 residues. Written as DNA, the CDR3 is TGTGCCAGCTCACTCGAGAGCCTAGCGGGAGTGAACACCGGGGAGCTGTTTTTT. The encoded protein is CASSLESLAGVNTGELFF.

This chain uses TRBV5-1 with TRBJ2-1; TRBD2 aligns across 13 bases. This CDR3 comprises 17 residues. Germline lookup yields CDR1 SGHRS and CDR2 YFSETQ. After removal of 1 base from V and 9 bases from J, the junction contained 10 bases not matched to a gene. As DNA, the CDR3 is TGCGCCAGCAGCTTGTACTCCGGGACTAGCGGGACGGTTGAGCAGTTCTTC. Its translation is CASSLYSGTSGTVEQFF.

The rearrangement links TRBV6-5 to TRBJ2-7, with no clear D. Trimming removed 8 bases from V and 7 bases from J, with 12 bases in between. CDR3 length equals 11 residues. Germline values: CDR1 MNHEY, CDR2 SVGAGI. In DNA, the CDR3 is TGTGCCAGCCTCGGGTCCGGTGAGCAGTACTTC. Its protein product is CASLGSGEQYF.

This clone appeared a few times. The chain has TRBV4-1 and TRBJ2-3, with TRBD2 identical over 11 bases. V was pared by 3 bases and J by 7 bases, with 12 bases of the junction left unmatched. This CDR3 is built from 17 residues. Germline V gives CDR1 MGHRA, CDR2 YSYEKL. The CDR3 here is CASSHISGLAVAYTQYF. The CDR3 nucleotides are TGCGCCAGCAGCCACATCTCGGGACTAGCGGTAGCCTATACGCAGTATTTT.

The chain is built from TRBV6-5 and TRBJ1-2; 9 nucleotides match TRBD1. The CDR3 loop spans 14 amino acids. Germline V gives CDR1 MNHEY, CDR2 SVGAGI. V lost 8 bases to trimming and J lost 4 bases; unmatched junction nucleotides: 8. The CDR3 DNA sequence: TGTGCCAGCGTGGGGGACAGGGCTCCCTATGGCTACACCTTC. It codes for CASVGDRAPYGYTF.

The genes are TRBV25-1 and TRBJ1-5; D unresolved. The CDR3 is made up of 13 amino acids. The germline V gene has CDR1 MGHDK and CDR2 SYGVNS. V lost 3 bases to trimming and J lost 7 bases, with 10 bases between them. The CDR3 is CASSESGIQPQHF. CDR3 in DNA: TGTGCCAGCAGTGAGTCGGGTATCCAGCCCCAGCATTTT.

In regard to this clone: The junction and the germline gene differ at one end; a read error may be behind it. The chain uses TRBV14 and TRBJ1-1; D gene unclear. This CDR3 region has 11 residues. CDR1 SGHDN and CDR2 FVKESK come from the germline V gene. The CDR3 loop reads CASRQGGLAFF. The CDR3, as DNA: TGTGCCAGCAGACAAGGAGGGTTGGCTTTCTTT.

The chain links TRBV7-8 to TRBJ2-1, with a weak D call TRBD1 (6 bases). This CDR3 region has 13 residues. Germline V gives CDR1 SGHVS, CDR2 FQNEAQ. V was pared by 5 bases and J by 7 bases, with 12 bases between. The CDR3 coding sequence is TGTGCCAGCAGCCAGATACAGGGAAATGAGCAGTTCTTC. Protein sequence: CASSQIQGNEQFF.

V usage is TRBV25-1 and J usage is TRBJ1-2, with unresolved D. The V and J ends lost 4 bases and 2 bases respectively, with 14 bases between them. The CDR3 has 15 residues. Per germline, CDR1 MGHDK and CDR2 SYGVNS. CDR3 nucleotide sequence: TGTGCCAGCAGTGGGGGAGGACGGGCCAACTATGGCTACACCTTC. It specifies CASSGGGRANYGYTF.

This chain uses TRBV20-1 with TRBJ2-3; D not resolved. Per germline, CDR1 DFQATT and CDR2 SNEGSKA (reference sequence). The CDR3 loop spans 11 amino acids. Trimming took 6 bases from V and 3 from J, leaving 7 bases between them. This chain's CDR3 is CSAVRTDTQYF. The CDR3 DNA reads TGCAGTGCAGTGAGGACAGATACGCAGTATTTT.

The CDR3 reads CASSPRQGKSYEQYF. The CDR3 DNA follows: TGTGCCAGCAGCCCCCGGCAGGGGAAGTCCTACGAGCAGTACTTC. The chain has TRBV7-6 and TRBJ2-7; possibly TRBD1 for D (6 bases). V gave up 5 bases and J gave up 1 base, with 15 bases separating them. The CDR3 totals 15 residues. CDR1 SGHVS and CDR2 FNYEAQ come from the germline V gene.